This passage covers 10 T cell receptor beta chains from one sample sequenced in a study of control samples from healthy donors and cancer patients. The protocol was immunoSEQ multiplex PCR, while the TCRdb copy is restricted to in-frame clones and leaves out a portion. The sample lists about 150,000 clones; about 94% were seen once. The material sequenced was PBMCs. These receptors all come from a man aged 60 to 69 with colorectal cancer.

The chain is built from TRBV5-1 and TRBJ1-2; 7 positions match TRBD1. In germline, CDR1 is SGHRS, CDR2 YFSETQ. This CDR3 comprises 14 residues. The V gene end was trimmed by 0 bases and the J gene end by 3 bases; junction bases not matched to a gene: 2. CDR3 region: CASSLGTGYYGYTF. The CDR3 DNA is TGCGCCAGCAGCTTGGGGACAGGCTACTATGGCTACACCTTC. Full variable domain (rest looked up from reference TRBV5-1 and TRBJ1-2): KAGVTQTPRYLIKTRGQQVTLSCSPISGHRSVSWYQQTPGQGLQFLFEYFSETQRNKGNFPGRFSGRQFSNSRSEMNVSTLELGDSALYLCASSLGTGYYGYTFGSGTRLTVV.

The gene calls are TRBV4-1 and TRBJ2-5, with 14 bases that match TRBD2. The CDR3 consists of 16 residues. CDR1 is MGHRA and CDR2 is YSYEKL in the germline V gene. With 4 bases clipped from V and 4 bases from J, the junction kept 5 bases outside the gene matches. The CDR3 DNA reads TGCGCCAGCAGCCGCCGACTAGCGGGGGGGGGAGAGACCCAGTACTTC. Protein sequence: CASSRRLAGGGETQYF.

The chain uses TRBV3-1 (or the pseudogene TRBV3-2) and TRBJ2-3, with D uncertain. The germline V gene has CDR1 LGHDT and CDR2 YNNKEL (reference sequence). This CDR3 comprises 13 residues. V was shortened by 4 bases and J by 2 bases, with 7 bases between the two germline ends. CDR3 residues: CASSLRLTDTQYF. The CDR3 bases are TGTGCCAGCAGCCTCCGTCTCACAGATACGCAGTATTTT.

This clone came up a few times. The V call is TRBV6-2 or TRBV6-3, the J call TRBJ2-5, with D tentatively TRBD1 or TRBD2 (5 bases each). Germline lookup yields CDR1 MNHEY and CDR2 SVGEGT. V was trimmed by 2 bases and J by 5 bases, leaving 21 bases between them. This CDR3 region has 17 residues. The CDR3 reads CASSYQDDGGSRETQYF. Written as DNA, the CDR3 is TGTGCCAGCAGTTACCAGGACGATGGGGGTTCGAGGGAGACCCAGTACTTC.

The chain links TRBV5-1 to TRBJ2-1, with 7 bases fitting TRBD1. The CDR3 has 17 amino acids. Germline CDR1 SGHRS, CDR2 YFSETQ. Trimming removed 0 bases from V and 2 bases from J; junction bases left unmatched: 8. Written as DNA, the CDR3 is TGCGCCAGCAGCTTGGGGATTCAGGGGGTCACCTACAATGAGCAGTTCTTC. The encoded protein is CASSLGIQGVTYNEQFF.

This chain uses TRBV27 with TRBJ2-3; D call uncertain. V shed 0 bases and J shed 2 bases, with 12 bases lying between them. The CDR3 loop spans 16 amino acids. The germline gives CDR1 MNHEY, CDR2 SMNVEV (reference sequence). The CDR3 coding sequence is TGTGCCAGCAGTTTATCGTGGGGTCAGGCCACAGATACGCAGTATTTT. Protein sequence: CASSLSWGQATDTQYF.

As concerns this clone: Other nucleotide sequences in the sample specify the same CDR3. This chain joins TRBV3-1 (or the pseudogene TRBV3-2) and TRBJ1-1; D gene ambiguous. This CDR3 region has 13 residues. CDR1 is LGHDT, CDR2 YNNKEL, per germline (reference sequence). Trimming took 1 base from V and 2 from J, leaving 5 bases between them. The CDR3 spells CASSQAGNTEAFF. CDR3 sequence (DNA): TGTGCCAGCAGCCAAGCGGGTAACACTGAAGCTTTCTTT.

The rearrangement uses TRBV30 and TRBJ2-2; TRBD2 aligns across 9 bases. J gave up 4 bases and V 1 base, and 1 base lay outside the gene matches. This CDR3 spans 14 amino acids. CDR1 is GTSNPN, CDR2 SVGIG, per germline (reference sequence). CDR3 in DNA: TGTGCCTGGAGTGGGCGGGGGGGCACCGGGGAGCTGTTTTTT. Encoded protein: CAWSGRGGTGELFF.

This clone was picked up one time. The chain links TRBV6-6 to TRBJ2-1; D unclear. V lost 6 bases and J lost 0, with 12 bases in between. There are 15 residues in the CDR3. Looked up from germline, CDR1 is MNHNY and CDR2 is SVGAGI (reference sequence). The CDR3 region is CASSKLASSYNEQFF. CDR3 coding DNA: TGTGCCAGCAGCAAACTTGCTAGCTCCTACAATGAGCAGTTCTTC.

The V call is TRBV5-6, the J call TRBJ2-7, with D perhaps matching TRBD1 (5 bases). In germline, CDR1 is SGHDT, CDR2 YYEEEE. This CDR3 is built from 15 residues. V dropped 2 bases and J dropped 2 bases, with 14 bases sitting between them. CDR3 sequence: CASSFRQSAPYEQYF. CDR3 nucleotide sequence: TGTGCCAGCAGCTTTAGACAGAGTGCCCCCTACGAGCAGTACTTC.